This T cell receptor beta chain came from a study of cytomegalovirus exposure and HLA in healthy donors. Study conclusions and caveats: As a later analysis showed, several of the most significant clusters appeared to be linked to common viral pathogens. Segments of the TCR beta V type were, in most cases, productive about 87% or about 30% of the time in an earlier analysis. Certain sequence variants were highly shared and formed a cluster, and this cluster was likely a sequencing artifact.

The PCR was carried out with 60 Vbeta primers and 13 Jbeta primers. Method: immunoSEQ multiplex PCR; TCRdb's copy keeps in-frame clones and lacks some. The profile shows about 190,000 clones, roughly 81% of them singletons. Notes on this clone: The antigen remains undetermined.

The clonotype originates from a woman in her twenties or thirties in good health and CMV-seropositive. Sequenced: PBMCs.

CDR3 coding DNA: TGTGCCAGCAGCTACACTAGCGGCGAGACCCAGTACTTC. Protein: CASSYTSGETQYF. The rearrangement uses TRBV5-6 and TRBJ2-5; the match to TRBD2 covers 8 bases. The V gene end was trimmed by 3 bases and the J gene end by 5 bases; junction bases not matched to a gene: 3. The germline V gene encodes CDR1 SGHDT and CDR2 YYEEEE. There are 13 residues in the CDR3.